The TCR beta chain described here comes from a study of blood T cell repertoires in COVID-19. The assay was immunoSEQ multiplex PCR, and TCRdb's table has in-frame clones only and misses some. In the table there are approximately 400,000 clones, 90% to 95% of which are singletons. The V gene's germline CDR1 is LNHNV and CDR2 YYDKDF (reference sequence). The V end was cut by 0 bases, the J end by 5 bases, with 14 bases between. The CDR3 loop spans 15 amino acids. The sample consisted of PBMCs or T cells enriched from blood (not recorded which). This TCR came from a woman aged 40-49 years who had been exposed to COVID-19. The chain joins TRBV15 to TRBJ2-7, with D tentatively TRBD1 (6 bases). The CDR3 here is CATSRDAGQSDEQYF. DNA of the CDR3: TGTGCCACCAGCAGAGATGCAGGACAGAGCGACGAGCAGTACTTC.